This paragraph covers one T cell receptor beta chain sequence. What this receptor recognizes is not known. No much larger clone is present one base from it, and per-base qualities are unavailable. This specimen belongs to a study of CD8 T cells in ankylosing spondylitis (dated by TCRdb to 2016 to 2017). For context, the study as a whole: T cell receptor beta repertoires were profiled in healthy donors and ankylosing spondylitis patients so that disease-linked TCR variants could be found. Peripheral blood was sampled, and synovial fluid was additionally collected from ankylosing spondylitis patients. The whole study cohort included 85 to 120 healthy donors and roughly 24 ankylosing spondylitis patients. Findings and caveats that apply to the study as a whole: Some TCR beta motif variants had previously been reported in synovial fluid and blood of reactive arthritis patients, which suggested common disease-initiation mechanisms. The disease-linked clones had a CD8+ phenotype and were found at relatively low frequencies in peripheral blood. The disease-linked clones were reported to be significantly enriched in matched synovial fluid samples from ankylosing spondylitis patients. Blood from ankylosing spondylitis patients appeared to be characterized by a TCR beta motif made up of under ten highly homologous amino acid variants.

The sequencer was an Illumina HiSeq 2500. Quantitative 5'-RACE with molecular barcodes was used to prepare TCR beta libraries. From the authors' description of their analysis: Disease-linked TCR variants were identified with a new computational method built on a probabilistic model of VDJ rearrangement. TCRdb cleaned the public reads at Q25 with fastp, built clones with MiXCR and kept in-frame beta chains. Every CDR3 protein is listed once, alongside the most common genes and DNA of its rows. What appears here as the V and J calls and clone size reflects TCRdb's work, not the paper's. The sample table contains 250,000 to 350,000 distinct CDR3 sequences; only one count was recorded for over 15% of them. The biggest ten clones account for roughly 7.4% of the sample. The sequenced sample consisted of blood, either unsorted or a sorted T cell fraction (not recorded which). The clonotype originates from a male donor with ankylosing spondylitis or in good health (not recorded which).

The CDR3 reads CASSLESPRTSGSYWTYNEQFF. The DNA sequence reads TGTGCCAGCAGCTTAGAGAGTCCCCGGACTAGCGGGAGCTATTGGACCTACAATGAGCAGTTCTTC. In this chain, TRBV11-2 is recombined with TRBJ2-1, with TRBD2 matching 13 junction bases. The junction shows trimming of 0 bases on V and 2 bases on J, and the gene matches do not reach 16 bases of it. CDR1 and CDR2, per the germline V gene, are SGHAT and FQNNGV. The CDR3 goes from the cysteine to the phenylalanine over 22 residues. The DNA shown is the 66-base CDR3, in frame from base 1.